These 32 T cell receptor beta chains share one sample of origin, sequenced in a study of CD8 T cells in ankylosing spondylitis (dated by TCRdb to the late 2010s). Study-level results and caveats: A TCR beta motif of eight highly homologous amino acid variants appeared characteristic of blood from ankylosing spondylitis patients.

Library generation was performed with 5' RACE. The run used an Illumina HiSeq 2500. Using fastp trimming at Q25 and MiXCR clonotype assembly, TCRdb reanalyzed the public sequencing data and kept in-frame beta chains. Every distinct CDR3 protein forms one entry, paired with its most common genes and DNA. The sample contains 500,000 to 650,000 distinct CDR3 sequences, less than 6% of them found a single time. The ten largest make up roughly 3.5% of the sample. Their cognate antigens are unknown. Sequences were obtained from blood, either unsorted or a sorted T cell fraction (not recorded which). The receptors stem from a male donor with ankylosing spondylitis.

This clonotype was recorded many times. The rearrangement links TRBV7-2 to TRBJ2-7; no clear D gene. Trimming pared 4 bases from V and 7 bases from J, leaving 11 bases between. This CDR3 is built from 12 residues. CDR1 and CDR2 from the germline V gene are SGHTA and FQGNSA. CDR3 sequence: CASSSVVQEQYF. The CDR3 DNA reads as TGTGCCAGCAGCTCCGTAGTACAGGAGCAGTACTTC.

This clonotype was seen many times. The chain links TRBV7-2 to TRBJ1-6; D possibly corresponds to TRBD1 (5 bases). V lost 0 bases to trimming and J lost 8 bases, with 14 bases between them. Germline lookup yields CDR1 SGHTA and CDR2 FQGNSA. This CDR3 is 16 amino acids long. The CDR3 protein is CASSLAQRQGDSPLHF. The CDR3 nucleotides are TGTGCCAGCAGCTTAGCGCAAAGGCAGGGAGATTCACCCCTCCACTTT.

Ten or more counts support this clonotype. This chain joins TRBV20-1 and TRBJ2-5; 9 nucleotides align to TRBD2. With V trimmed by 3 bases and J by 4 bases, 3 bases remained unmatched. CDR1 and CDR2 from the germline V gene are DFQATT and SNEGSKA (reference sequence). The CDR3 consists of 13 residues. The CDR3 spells CSARPSGAETQYF. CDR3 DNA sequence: TGCAGTGCTAGGCCTAGCGGGGCAGAGACCCAGTACTTC.

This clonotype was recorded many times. This CDR3 is CASSLGAGISYEQYF. The CDR3 DNA reads as TGTGCCAGCAGCTTAGGAGCAGGAATCTCCTACGAGCAGTACTTC. This sequence joins TRBV7-9 and TRBJ2-7; D remains ambiguous. The V gene lost 1 base and the J gene lost 0 bases, with 10 bases spanning the gap. The CDR3 has 15 amino acids. CDR1 and CDR2 from the germline V gene are SEHNR and FQNEAQ (reference sequence).

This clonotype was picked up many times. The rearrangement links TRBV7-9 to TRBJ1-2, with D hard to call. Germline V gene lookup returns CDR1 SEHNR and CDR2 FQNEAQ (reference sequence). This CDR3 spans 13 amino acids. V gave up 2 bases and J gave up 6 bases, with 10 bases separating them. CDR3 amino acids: CASSLLWNDGYTF. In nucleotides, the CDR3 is TGTGCCAGCAGCTTACTCTGGAATGATGGCTACACCTTC.

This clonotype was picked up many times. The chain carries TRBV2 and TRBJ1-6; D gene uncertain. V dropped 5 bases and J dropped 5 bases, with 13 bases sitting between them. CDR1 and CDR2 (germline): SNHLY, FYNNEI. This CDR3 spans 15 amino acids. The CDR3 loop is CASSILQPDNSPLHF. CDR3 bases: TGTGCCAGCAGTATCCTCCAACCTGATAATTCACCCCTCCACTTT.

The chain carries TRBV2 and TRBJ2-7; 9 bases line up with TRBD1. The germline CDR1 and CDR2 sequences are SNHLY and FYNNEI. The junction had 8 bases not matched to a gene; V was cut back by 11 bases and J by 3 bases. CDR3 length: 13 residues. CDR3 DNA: TGTGCCCAGCATAGGGACAGGGACTACGAGCAGTACTTC. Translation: CAQHRDRDYEQYF. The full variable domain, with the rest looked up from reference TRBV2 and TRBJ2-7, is EPEVTQTPSHQVTQMGQEVILRCVPISNHLYFYWYRQILGQKVEFLVSFYNNEISEKSEIFDDQFSVERPDGSNFTLKIRSTKLEDSAMYFCAQHRDRDYEQYFGPGTRLTVT.

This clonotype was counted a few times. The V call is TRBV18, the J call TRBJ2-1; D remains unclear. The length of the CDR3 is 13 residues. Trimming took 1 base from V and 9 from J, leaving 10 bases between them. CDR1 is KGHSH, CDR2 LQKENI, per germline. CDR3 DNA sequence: TGTGCCAGCTCACCACAGAGAGCGAGTGAGCAGTTCTTC. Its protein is CASSPQRASEQFF. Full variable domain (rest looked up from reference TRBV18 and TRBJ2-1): NAGVMQNPRHLVRRRGQEARLRCSPMKGHSHVYWYRQLPEEGLKFMVYLQKENIIDESGMPKERFSAEFPKEGPSILRIQQVVRGDSAAYFCASSPQRASEQFFGPGTRLTVL.

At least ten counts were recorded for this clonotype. The CDR3 nucleotides are TGTGCCAGCAGCGTAGCTGGCCTTAATACGCAGTATTTT. This translates into CASSVAGLNTQYF. The genes are TRBV9 and TRBJ2-3; D gene unclear. This CDR3 is 13 amino acids long. CDR1 is SGDLS, CDR2 YYNGEE, per germline. V lost 0 bases to trimming and J lost 7 bases, with 9 bases between them.

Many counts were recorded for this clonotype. Here the CDR3 reads CSAPRDRGQETQYF. CDR3 sequence (DNA): TGCAGTGCCCCTAGGGACAGGGGGCAAGAGACCCAGTACTTC. The chain combines TRBV20-1 with TRBJ2-5; TRBD1 matches 11 bases. This CDR3 has 14 residues. With V trimmed by 6 bases and J by 2 bases, 5 bases remained unmatched. Germline V gives CDR1 DFQATT, CDR2 SNEGSKA (reference sequence).

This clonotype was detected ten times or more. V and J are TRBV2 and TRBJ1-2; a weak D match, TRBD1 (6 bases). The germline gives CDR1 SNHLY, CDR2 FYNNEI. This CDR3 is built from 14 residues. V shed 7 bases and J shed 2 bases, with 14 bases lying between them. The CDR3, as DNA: TGTGCCAGCACCCCTGGCGGGGGCAACTATGGCTACACCTTC. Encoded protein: CASTPGGGNYGYTF.

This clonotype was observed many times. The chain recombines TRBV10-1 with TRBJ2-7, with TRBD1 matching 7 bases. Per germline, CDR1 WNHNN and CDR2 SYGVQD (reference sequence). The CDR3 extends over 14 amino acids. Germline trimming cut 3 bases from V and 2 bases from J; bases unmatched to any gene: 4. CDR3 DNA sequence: TGCGCCAGCAGTGAAGGGGGCTTACCCTACGAGCAGTACTTC. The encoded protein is CASSEGGLPYEQYF.

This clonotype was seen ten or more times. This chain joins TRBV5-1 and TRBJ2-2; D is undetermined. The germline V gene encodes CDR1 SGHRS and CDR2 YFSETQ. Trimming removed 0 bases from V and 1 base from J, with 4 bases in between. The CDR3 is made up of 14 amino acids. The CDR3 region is CASSLVENTGELFF. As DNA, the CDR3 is TGCGCCAGCAGCTTGGTGGAGAACACCGGGGAGCTGTTTTTT.

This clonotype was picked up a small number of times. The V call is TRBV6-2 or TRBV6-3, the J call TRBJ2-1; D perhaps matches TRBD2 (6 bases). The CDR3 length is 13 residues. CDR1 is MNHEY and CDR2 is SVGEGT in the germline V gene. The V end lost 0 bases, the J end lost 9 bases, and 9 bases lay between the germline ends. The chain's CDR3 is CASSYSTRGEQFF. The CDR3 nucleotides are TGTGCCAGCAGTTACTCGACGCGGGGTGAGCAGTTCTTC.

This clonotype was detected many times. CDR3 amino acids: CASSQPGTKANIQYF. CDR3 sequence (DNA): TGTGCCAGCAGTCAACCGGGGACAAAAGCAAACATTCAGTACTTC. The chain links TRBV28 to TRBJ2-4; D is possibly TRBD1 (6 bases). Germline V lookup: CDR1 MDHEN, CDR2 SYDVKM. V lost 5 bases, J lost 6 bases, and 17 bases lay in between. This CDR3 has 15 amino acids.

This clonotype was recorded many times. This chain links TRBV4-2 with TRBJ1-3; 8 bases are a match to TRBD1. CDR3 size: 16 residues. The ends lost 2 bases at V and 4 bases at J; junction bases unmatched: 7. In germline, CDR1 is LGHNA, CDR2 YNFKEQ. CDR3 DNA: TGTGCCAGCAGCCAACCCTCAGGGGGCGCGGGAAACACCATATATTTT. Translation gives CASSQPSGGAGNTIYF.

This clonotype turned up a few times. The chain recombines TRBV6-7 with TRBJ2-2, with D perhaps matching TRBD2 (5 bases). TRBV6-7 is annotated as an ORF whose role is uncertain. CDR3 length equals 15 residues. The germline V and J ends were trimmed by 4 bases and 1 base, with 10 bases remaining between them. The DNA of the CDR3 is TGTGCCAGCAGTTTTACCGGGGTGAACACCGGGGAGCTGTTTTTT. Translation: CASSFTGVNTGELFF.

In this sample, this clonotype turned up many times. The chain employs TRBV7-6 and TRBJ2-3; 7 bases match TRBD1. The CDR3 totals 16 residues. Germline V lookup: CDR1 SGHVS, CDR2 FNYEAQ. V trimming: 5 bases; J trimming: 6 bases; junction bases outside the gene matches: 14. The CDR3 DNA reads TGTGCCAGCAGCCATTTCCGCGGACAGGAGTCGGATACGCAGTATTTT. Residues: CASSHFRGQESDTQYF.

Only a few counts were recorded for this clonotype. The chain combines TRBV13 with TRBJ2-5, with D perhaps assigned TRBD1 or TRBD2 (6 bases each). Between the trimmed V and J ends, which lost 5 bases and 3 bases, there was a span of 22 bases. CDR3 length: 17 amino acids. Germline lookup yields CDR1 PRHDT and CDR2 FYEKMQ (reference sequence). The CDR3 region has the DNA TGTGCCAGCAGCCCTAGGGGGACCGGGGGCAGAAAAGAGACCCAGTACTTC. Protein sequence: CASSPRGTGGRKETQYF.

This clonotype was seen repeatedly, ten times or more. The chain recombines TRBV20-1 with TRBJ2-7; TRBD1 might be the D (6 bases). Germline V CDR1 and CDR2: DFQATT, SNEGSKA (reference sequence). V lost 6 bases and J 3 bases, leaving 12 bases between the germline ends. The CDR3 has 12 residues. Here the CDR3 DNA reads TGCAGTGCCCACCCGGACAGCTACGAGCAGTACTTC. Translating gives CSAHPDSYEQYF.

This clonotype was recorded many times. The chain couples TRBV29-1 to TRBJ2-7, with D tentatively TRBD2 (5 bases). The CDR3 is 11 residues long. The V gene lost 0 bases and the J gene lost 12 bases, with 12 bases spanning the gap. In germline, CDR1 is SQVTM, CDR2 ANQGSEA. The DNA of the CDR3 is TGCAGCGTTGAAGATCGGGATCGGGGGTACTTC. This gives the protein CSVEDRDRGYF.

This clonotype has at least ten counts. In DNA, the CDR3 is TGTGCCAGCAGTTTTATCCCCCATCGAGGGGAGTGGAATGAGCAGTTCTTC. Protein: CASSFIPHRGEWNEQFF. V is TRBV28 and J is TRBJ2-1; D could derive from TRBD1 or TRBD2 (5 bases each). Trimming took 3 bases from V and 7 from J, leaving 22 bases between them. The CDR3 consists of 17 residues. The germline V gene encodes CDR1 MDHEN and CDR2 SYDVKM.

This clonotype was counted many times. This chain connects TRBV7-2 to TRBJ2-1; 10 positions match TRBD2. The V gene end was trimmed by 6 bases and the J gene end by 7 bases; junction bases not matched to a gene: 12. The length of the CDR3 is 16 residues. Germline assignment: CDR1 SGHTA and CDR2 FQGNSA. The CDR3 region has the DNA TGTGCCAGCAGACCCACCGGGACTAGCGTGTGGAATGAGCAGTTCTTC. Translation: CASRPTGTSVWNEQFF.

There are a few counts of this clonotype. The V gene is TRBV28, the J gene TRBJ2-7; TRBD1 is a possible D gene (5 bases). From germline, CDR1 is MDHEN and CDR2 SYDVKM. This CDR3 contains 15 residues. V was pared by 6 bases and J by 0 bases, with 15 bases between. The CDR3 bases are TGTGCCAGCAGGTCCCCGACAGAGAACTCCTACGAGCAGTACTTC. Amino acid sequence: CASRSPTENSYEQYF. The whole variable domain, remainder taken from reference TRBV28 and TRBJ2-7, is DVKVTQSSRYLVKRTGEKVFLECVQDMDHENMFWYRQDPGLGLRLIYFSYDVKMKEKGDIPEGYSVSREKKERFSLILESASTNQTSMYLCASRSPTENSYEQYFGPGTRLTVT.

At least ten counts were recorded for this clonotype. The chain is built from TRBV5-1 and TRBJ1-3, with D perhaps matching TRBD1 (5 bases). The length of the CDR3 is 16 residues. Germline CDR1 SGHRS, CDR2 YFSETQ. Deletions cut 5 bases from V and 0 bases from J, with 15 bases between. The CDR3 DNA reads TGCGCCAGCAGTTTCGGGACGGCGGACTCTGGAAACACCATATATTTT. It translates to CASSFGTADSGNTIYF.

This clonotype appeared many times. CDR3 protein: CASSFSSKISSYNSPLHF. The CDR3 DNA reads as TGTGCCAGCAGTTTTAGCAGTAAGATAAGCTCCTATAATTCACCCCTCCACTTT. The chain employs TRBV12-3 or TRBV12-4 and TRBJ1-6; D is uncertain. The CDR3 sequence is 18 residues long. Trimming left V 3 bases short and J 0 bases short, with 15 bases between.

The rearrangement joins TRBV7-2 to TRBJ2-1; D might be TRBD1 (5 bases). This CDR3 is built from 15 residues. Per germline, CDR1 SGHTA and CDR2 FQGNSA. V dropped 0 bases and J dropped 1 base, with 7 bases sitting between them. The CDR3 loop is CASSLATASYNEQFF. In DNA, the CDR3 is TGTGCCAGCAGCTTAGCGACAGCGTCCTACAATGAGCAGTTCTTC.

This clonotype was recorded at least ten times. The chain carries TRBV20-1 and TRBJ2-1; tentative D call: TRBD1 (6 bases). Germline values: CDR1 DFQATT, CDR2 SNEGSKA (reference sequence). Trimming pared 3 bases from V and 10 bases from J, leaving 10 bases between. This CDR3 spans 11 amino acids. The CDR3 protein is CSASTDREQFF. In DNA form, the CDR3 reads TGCAGTGCTAGTACGGACAGAGAGCAGTTCTTC.

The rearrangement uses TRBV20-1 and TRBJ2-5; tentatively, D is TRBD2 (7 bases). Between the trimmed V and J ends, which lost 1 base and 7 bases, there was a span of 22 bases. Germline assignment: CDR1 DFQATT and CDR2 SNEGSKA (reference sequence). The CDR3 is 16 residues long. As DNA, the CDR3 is TGCAGTGCTAGAGGATTTGAGGCGGGGGCCCCTTGGACCCAGTACTTC. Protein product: CSARGFEAGAPWTQYF.

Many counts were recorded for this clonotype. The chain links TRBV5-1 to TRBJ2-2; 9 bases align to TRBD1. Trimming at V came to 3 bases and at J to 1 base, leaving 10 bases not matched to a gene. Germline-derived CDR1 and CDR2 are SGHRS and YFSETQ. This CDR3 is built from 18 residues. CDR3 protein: CASSWMAGTGLNTGELFF. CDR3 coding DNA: TGCGCCAGCAGCTGGATGGCCGGGACAGGGTTGAACACCGGGGAGCTGTTTTTT.

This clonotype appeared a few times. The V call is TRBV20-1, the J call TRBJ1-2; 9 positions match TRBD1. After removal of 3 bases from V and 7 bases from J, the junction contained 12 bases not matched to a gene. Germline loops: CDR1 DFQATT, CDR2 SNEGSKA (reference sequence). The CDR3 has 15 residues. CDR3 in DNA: TGCAGTGCTAGTCCTGTGGGACAGGGATGGAGTGGCTACACCTTC. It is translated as CSASPVGQGWSGYTF.

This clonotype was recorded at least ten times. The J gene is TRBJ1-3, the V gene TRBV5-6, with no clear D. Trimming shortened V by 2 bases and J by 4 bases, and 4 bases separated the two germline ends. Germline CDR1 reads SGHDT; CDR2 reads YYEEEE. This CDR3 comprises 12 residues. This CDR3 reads CASSFLGNTIYF. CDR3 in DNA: TGTGCCAGCAGCTTCCTCGGAAACACCATATATTTT.